A single T cell receptor (beta chain) is shown here with its context. Its matching antigen is unknown. This sample stems from a study of cytomegalovirus exposure and HLA in healthy donors. Study-wide background: The early release's HLA-typed donors yielded about 85 million unique TCRs.

V was pared by 10 bases and J by 3 bases, with 12 bases between. Germline V gene sequence: CDR1 MNHNS, CDR2 SASEGT. The CDR3 sequence is 12 residues long. Both 60 Vbeta primers and 13 Jbeta primers went into the PCR. Repertoires were generated with immunoSEQ multiplex PCR, while TCRdb's copy carries only in-frame clones and drops some. There are about 140,000 clones in the sample; roughly three quarters occur only once, and under 2% lies in the top ten. Whole-study findings and limits: Cytomegalovirus-associated status was assigned to approximately 160 TCR beta chains. Within a later analysis, the majority of CMV-associated TCR beta chains appeared HLA-restricted.

V gene TRBV6-1 combines with J gene TRBJ2-5; D uncertain. Material: PBMCs. The receptor was isolated from a woman aged 25 to 39 in good health and CMV-seronegative. CDR3 region: CATSRWKETQYF. CDR3 DNA sequence: TGTGCCACCTCTAGATGGAAAGAGACCCAGTACTTC.